This TCR beta chain was captured in a study of shared clonotypes between healthy human individuals. At the level of the study: Two women and three men aged 18 to 49 served as donors.

Authors' processing steps: ImmunoSEQ gave junction-only sequences without quality scores, so filtering differed. Method: immunoSEQ multiplex PCR; TCRdb's copy keeps in-frame clones and lacks some. V and J calls plus clone size are reproduced from that table; the DNA served to infer D and trimming. Seen here are some 1 million clones, about 70% observed once, and the top ten hold roughly 1.5%. The V gene's germline CDR1 is WSHSY and CDR2 SAAADI. The CDR3 extends over 12 amino acids. The V end was cut by 3 bases, the J end by 4 bases, with 6 bases between. The rearrangement uses TRBV10-2 and TRBJ1-2; D unclear. The sequence came from a man aged 18 to 30 in good health. The sequenced sample was memory CD4+ T cells sorted from blood. Described subset: CD45RA-negative fraction. The CDR3 loop is CASSEGVYGYTF. CDR3 coding DNA: TGCGCCAGCAGTGAAGGAGTCTATGGCTACACCTTC.